The clone carrying this T cell receptor beta chain was seen many times. Its antigen remains unidentified. TCRdb passed the reads through MiXCR, listing each CDR3 protein once. The sample gives 85,000 to 120,000 distinct CDR3 sequences, more than 15% of which show up once; more than 7% is in the top ten. The data were obtained in a study of T cell repertoires in cytomegalovirus infection. This CDR3 contains 15 residues. Trimming at V came to 3 bases and at J to 8 bases, leaving 11 bases not matched to a gene. The germline gives CDR1 SGDLS, CDR2 YYNGEE. Regarding the study as a whole: Cumulative frequency (of public TCR beta family members) identified carriers of CMV plus the relevant HLA.

The chain is built from TRBV9 and TRBJ2-1, with 7 bases lining up with TRBD1. This receptor was obtained from a human donor in good health (CMV status not recorded). Some clones in this sample may be carry-over from other donors' samples. The sample consisted of PBMCs. The CDR3 nucleotides read TGTGCCAGCAGCGAGGGACAGAGGGACGGAGATGAGCAGTTCTTC. Its protein is CASSEGQRDGDEQFF.